This TCR beta chain appears in the sequencing data of a study of shared clonotypes between healthy human individuals. Sequenced by immunoSEQ multiplex PCR; TCRdb stores in-frame clones only, minus some. This sample carries 2 million to 2.5 million clones, approximately 94% of them seen once, and the ten largest clones take around 0.13%. CDR1 is WNHNN, CDR2 SYGVQD, per germline (reference sequence). Trimming pared 3 bases from V and 8 bases from J, leaving 17 bases between. The CDR3 loop spans 15 amino acids. This sequence originates from a man between 18 and 35 years old in good health. The sample consisted of naive CD4+ T cells sorted from blood. Sample subset: CD45RA+ positively selected. The rearrangement uses TRBV10-1 and TRBJ2-1; D unresolved. In nucleotides, the CDR3 is TGCGCCAGCAGTGACTCAATATTGGGTGTTGATGAGCAGTTCTTC. Its protein product is CASSDSILGVDEQFF.